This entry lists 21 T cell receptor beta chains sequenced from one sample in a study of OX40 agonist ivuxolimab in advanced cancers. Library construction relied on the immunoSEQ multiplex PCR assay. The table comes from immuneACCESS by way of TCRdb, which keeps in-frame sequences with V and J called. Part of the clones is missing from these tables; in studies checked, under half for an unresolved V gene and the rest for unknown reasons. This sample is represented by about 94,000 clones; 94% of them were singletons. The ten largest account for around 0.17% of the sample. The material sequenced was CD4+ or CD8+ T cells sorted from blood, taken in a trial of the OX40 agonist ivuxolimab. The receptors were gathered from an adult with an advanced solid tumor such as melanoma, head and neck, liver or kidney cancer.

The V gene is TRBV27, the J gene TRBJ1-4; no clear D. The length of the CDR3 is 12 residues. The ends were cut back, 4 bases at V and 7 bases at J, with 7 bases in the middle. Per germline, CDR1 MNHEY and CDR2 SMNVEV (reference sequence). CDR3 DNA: TGTGCCAGCAGTTCCAACAGTGAAAAACTGTTTTTT. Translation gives CASSSNSEKLFF.

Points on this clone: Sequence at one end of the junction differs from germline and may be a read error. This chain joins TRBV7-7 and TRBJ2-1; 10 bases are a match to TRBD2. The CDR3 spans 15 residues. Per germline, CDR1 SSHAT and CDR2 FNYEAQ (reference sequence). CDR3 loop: CASSLGTSDRDEQFF. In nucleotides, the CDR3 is TGTGCTAGCAGCTTAGGGACTAGCGACCGGGATGAGCAGTTCTTC. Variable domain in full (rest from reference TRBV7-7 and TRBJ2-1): GAGVSQSPRYKVTKRGQDVTLRCDPISSHATLYWYQQALGQGPEFLTYFNYEAQPDKSGLPSDRFSAERPEGSISTLTIQRTEQRDSAMYRCASSLGTSDRDEQFFGPGTRLTVL.

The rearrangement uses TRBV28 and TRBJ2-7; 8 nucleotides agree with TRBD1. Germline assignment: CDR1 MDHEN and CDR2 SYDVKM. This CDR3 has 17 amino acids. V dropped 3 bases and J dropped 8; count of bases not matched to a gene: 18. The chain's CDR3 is CASSFVAVEQGVGKQYF. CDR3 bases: TGTGCCAGCAGTTTCGTAGCGGTAGAACAGGGGGTCGGGAAGCAGTACTTC. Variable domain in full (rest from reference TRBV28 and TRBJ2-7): DVKVTQSSRYLVKRTGEKVFLECVQDMDHENMFWYRQDPGLGLRLIYFSYDVKMKEKGDIPEGYSVSREKKERFSLILESASTNQTSMYLCASSFVAVEQGVGKQYFGPGTRLTVT.

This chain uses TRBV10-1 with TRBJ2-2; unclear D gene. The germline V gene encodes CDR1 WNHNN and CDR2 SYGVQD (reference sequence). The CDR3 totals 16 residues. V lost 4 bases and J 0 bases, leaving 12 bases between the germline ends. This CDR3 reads CASSGYRVSNTGELFF. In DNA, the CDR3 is TGCGCCAGCAGTGGGTACCGGGTCTCGAACACCGGGGAGCTGTTTTTT.

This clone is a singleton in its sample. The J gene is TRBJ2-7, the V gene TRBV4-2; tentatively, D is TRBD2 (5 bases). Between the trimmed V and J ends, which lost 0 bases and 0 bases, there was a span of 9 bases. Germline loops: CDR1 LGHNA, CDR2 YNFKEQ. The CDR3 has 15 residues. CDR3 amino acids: CASSQEVGVSYEQYF. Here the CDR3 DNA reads TGTGCCAGCAGCCAAGAAGTCGGGGTCTCCTACGAGCAGTACTTC.

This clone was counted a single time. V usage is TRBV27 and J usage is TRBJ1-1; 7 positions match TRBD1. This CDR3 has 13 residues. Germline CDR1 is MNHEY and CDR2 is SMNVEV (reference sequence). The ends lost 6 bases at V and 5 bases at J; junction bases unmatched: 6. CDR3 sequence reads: CASRQGMGTEAFF. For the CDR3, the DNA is TGTGCCAGCAGACAGGGGATGGGGACTGAAGCTTTCTTT.

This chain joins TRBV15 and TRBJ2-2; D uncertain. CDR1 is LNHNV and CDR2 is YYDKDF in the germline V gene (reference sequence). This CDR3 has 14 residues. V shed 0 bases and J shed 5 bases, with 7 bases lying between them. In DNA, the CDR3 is TGTGCCACCAGCAGAGATCCCCTTACCGGGGAGCTGTTTTTT. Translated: CATSRDPLTGELFF.

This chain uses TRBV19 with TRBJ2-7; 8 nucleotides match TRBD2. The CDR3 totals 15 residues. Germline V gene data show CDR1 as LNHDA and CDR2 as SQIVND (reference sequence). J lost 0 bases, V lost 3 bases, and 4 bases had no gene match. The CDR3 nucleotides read TGTGCCAGTAGTATGGAGCGGGGGACCTCCTACGAGCAGTACTTC. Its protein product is CASSMERGTSYEQYF.

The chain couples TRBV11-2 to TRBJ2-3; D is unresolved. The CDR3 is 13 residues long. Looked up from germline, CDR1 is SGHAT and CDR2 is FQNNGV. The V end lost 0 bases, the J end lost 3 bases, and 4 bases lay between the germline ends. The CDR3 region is CASSLERTDTQYF. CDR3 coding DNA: TGTGCCAGCAGCTTAGAGCGAACAGATACGCAGTATTTT.

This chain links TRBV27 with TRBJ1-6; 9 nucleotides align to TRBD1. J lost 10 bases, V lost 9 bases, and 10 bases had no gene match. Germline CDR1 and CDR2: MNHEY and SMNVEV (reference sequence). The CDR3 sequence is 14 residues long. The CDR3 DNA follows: TGTGCCAGTCGCTGGGACAGGGTGAAATCACCCCTCCACTTT. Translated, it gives CASRWDRVKSPLHF.

The CDR3 DNA follows: TGCGCCAGCGGGGATGCAACTAATGAAAAACTGTTTTTT. This encodes CASGDATNEKLFF. The J gene is TRBJ1-4, the V gene TRBV10-2; D gene ambiguous. CDR1 and CDR2 from the germline V gene are WSHSY and SAAADI. This CDR3 comprises 13 residues. The V gene lost 8 bases and the J gene lost 0 bases, with 7 bases spanning the gap.

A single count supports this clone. CDR3 amino acids: CASSQGSRETQYF. CDR3 in DNA: TGCGCCAGCAGCCAAGGGAGTAGGGAGACCCAGTACTTC. J is TRBJ2-5 and V is TRBV4-1; D not certain. The length of the CDR3 is 13 residues. Trimming took 1 base from V and 5 from J, leaving 8 bases between them. CDR1 is MGHRA, CDR2 YSYEKL, per germline.

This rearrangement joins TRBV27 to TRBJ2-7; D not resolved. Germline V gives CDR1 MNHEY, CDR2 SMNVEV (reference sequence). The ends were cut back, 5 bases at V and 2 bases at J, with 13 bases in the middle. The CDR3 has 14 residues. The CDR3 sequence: CASSPSSIPYEQYF. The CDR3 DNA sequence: TGTGCCAGCAGTCCCTCCTCAATCCCCTACGAGCAGTACTTC.

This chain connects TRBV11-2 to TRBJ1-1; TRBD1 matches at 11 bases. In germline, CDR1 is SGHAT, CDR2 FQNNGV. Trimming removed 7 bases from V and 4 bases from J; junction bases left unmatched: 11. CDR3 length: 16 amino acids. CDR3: CASTLGQGAMITEAFF. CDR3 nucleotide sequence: TGTGCCAGCACCCTAGGACAGGGGGCAATGATCACTGAAGCTTTCTTT.

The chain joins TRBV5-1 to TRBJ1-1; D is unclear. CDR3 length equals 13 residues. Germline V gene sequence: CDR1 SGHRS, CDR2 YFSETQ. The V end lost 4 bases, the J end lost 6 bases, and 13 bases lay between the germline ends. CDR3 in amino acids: CASSLTSLAEAFF. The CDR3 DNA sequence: TGCGCCAGCAGCCTAACAAGTCTCGCTGAAGCTTTCTTT.

The DNA for the CDR3 is TGCGCCAGCAGCCAAGTCCCCTTCGGACTAGCGGGCAACCCGGGGACAGATACGCAGTATTTT. Residues: CASSQVPFGLAGNPGTDTQYF. The gene calls are TRBV4-1 and TRBJ2-3; TRBD2 matches 11 bases. The germline V gene encodes CDR1 MGHRA and CDR2 YSYEKL. Losses at the gene ends were 1 base for V and 3 bases for J; bases not matched to a gene: 18. This CDR3 comprises 21 residues.

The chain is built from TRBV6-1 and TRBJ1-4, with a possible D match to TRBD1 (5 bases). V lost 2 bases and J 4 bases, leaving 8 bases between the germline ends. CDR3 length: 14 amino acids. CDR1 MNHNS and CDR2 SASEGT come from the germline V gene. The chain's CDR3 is CASSEPGLNEKLFF. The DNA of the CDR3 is TGTGCCAGCAGTGAACCGGGACTTAATGAAAAACTGTTTTTT.

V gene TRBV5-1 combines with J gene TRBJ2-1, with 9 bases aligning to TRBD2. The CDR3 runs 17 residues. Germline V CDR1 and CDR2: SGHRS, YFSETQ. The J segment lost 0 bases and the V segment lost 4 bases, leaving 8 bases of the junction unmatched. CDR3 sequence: CASSLVLAGASYNEQFF. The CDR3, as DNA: TGCGCCAGCAGCCTTGTTTTAGCGGGAGCCTCCTACAATGAGCAGTTCTTC.

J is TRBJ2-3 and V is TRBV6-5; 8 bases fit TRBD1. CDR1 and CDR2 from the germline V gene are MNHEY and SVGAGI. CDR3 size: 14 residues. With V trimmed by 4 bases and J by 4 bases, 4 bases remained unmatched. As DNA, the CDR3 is TGTGCCAGCAGTTCCGGGACAGGCCCAGATACGCAGTATTTT. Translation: CASSSGTGPDTQYF.

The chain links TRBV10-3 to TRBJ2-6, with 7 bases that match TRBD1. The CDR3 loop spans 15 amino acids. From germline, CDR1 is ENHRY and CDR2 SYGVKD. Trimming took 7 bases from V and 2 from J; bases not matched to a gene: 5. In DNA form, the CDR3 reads TGTGCCATCACTGCTGGACAGGCTGGGGCCAACGTCCTGACTTTC. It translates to CAITAGQAGANVLTF.

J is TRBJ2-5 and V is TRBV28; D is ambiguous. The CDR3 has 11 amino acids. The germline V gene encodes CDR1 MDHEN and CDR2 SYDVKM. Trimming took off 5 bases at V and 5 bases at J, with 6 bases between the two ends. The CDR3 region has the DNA TGTGCCAGCAGTCCAAAGGAGACCCAGTACTTC. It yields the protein CASSPKETQYF.